The TCR beta chain described here comes from a study of cytotoxic CD8 clonotypes in ibrutinib-treated CLL. The sample holds one count of this clone. Its specificity is not known. Findings and caveats of the study: With treatment, public clonotypes, which were uncommon, either contracted or remained stable. Circulating CD8+ T-cell counts were tracked by baseline clonality, which exceeded that of age-matched healthy donors. Clonality rose at ibrutinib response, held steady in sustained remission, and fell toward baseline at progression.

Sequencing used immunoSEQ multiplex PCR; TCRdb keeps in-frame clones, though not all of them. The table has 130,000 or so clones, approximately 77% seen once; the top ten hold around 30%. This CDR3 is built from 18 residues. Trimming took 0 bases from V and 8 from J, leaving 23 bases between them. CDR1 is MGHRA, CDR2 YSYEKL, per germline. Sample: PBMCs, taken after 12 months of ibrutinib treatment. This TCR derives from a human donor with chronic lymphocytic leukemia. The chain employs TRBV4-1 and TRBJ2-1; D is unresolved. The CDR3 protein is CASSQEPVWVSSWDEQFF. CDR3 coding DNA: TGCGCCAGCAGCCAAGAGCCTGTGTGGGTAAGCTCTTGGGATGAGCAGTTCTTC.